The 26 T cell receptor beta chains below come from one sample, sequenced in a study of blood T cell repertoires in COVID-19. Sequencing used immunoSEQ multiplex PCR; TCRdb keeps in-frame clones, though not all of them. The table shows some 250,000 clones, with about 87% occurring only once. The sequenced material came from peripheral blood. The source of these receptors is a woman in her 70s with active or convalescent COVID-19.

J is TRBJ1-1 and V is TRBV7-9; D ambiguous. The CDR3 has 14 residues. The germline V and J ends were trimmed by 5 bases and 1 base, with 11 bases remaining between them. Germline V gives CDR1 SEHNR, CDR2 FQNEAQ (reference sequence). The CDR3 region is CASSPQVGNTEAFF. CDR3 nucleotide sequence: TGTGCCAGCAGCCCCCAAGTCGGGAACACTGAAGCTTTCTTT.

The CDR3 DNA is TGTGCCAGCAGTTACCTGGACAGGGGAAATGAGCAGTTCTTC. Encoded protein: CASSYLDRGNEQFF. This chain links TRBV6-5 with TRBJ2-1; 9 bases line up with TRBD1. J lost 7 bases, V lost 2 bases, and 3 bases had no gene match. This CDR3 is 14 amino acids long. Germline CDR1 MNHEY, CDR2 SVGAGI.

The gene calls are TRBV19 and TRBJ1-5, with TRBD1 matching over 9 bases. CDR1 is LNHDA, CDR2 SQIVND, per germline (reference sequence). This CDR3 contains 15 residues. The V gene end was trimmed by 11 bases and the J gene end by 8 bases; junction bases not matched to a gene: 16. The CDR3: CAAAFTHRGLEPQHF. For the CDR3, the DNA is TGTGCCGCCGCATTCACCCACAGGGGGCTGGAGCCCCAGCATTTT.

The genes are TRBV4-3 and TRBJ2-7, with TRBD1 as a possible D gene (7 bases). The CDR3 totals 15 residues. The ends were cut back, 4 bases at V and 4 bases at J, with 17 bases in the middle. Germline V gives CDR1 LGHNA, CDR2 YSLEER. The CDR3, as DNA: TGCGCCAGCAGCCTCAGCTGGAGGGGGCCGTACGAGCAGTACTTC. The encoded protein is CASSLSWRGPYEQYF.

This chain connects TRBV2 to TRBJ1-4; 10 bases agree with TRBD1. The ends lost 6 bases at V and 7 bases at J; junction bases unmatched: 5. Germline loops: CDR1 SNHLY, CDR2 FYNNEI. The CDR3 is 14 residues long. The CDR3 loop is CASRKDRGLEKLFF. CDR3 DNA sequence: TGTGCCAGCAGAAAAGACAGGGGGCTTGAAAAACTGTTTTTT.

This chain connects TRBV14 to TRBJ2-1; 10 nucleotides align to TRBD2. V trimming: 0 bases; J trimming: 10 bases; junction bases outside the gene matches: 9. CDR1 is SGHDN and CDR2 is FVKESK in the germline V gene. There are 16 residues in the CDR3. DNA for the CDR3: TGTGCCAGCAGCCAAGAGGGTCTAGCGGGGGTGAGGGAGCAGTTCTTC. This gives the protein CASSQEGLAGVREQFF.

This chain uses TRBV4-1 with TRBJ2-7; TRBD2 might be the D (5 bases). This CDR3 has 15 amino acids. Trimming took 0 bases from V and 0 from J, leaving 9 bases between them. Germline-derived CDR1 and CDR2 are MGHRA and YSYEKL. The DNA for the CDR3 is TGCGCCAGCAGCCAAGAAACGGGATCCTCCTACGAGCAGTACTTC. Its protein product is CASSQETGSSYEQYF.

This chain uses TRBV28 with TRBJ1-5; D may be TRBD1 (5 bases). The V end was cut by 7 bases, the J end by 7 bases, with 17 bases between. CDR3 length: 14 amino acids. CDR1 MDHEN and CDR2 SYDVKM come from the germline V gene. CDR3 bases: TGTGCCAGCACTTCCCTAGGGGTATGGCAGCCCCAGCATTTT. Amino acid sequence: CASTSLGVWQPQHF. Full variable domain (missing parts from reference TRBV28 and TRBJ1-5): DVKVTQSSRYLVKRTGEKVFLECVQDMDHENMFWYRQDPGLGLRLIYFSYDVKMKEKGDIPEGYSVSREKKERFSLILESASTNQTSMYLCASTSLGVWQPQHFGDGTRLSIL.

Only a few counts were recorded for this clone. As DNA, the CDR3 is TGTGCCAGCAGCCCCGGGACAGTAACTAATTCACCCCTCCACTTT. Residues: CASSPGTVTNSPLHF. The chain employs TRBV7-6 and TRBJ1-6; TRBD1 matches 7 bases. This CDR3 spans 15 amino acids. Germline V gene data show CDR1 as SGHVS and CDR2 as FNYEAQ. V shed 5 bases and J 6 bases; nucleotides not matched to a gene: 7.

V gene TRBV28 combines with J gene TRBJ2-1; 9 nucleotides line up with TRBD1. V was pared by 6 bases and J by 6 bases, with 9 bases of the junction left unmatched. The length of the CDR3 is 15 residues. Germline assignment: CDR1 MDHEN and CDR2 SYDVKM. In DNA, the CDR3 is TGTGCCAGCAGGCCCGGGACAGGGAGGGGCAATGAGCAGTTCTTC. Its protein is CASRPGTGRGNEQFF.

In the case of this clone: Other nucleotide sequences from this sample produce the same CDR3. This chain uses TRBV5-1 with TRBJ2-3, with 8 bases that match TRBD1. Germline V lookup: CDR1 SGHRS, CDR2 YFSETQ. Trimming removed 4 bases from V and 1 base from J; junction bases left unmatched: 2. CDR3 length: 14 residues. DNA for the CDR3: TGCGCCAGCAGCCTGGACAGGGGCACAGATACGCAGTATTTT. It translates to CASSLDRGTDTQYF. Using reference TRBV5-1 and TRBJ2-3 for the parts outside the CDR3, the full variable domain is KAGVTQTPRYLIKTRGQQVTLSCSPISGHRSVSWYQQTPGQGLQFLFEYFSETQRNKGNFPGRFSGRQFSNSRSEMNVSTLELGDSALYLCASSLDRGTDTQYFGPGTRLTVL.

The rearrangement links TRBV9 to TRBJ1-1; 9 nucleotides match TRBD1. With 4 bases clipped from V and 6 bases from J, the junction kept 10 bases outside the gene matches. The CDR3 runs to 15 residues. Germline CDR1 and CDR2: SGDLS and YYNGEE. In nucleotides, the CDR3 is TGTGCCAGCAGCCTATCCGGGGACAGGGATGCTGAAGCTTTCTTT. Its protein is CASSLSGDRDAEAFF.

The V and J genes are TRBV2 and TRBJ2-3; 8 bases are shared with TRBD1. There are 15 residues in the CDR3. Looked up from germline, CDR1 is SNHLY and CDR2 is FYNNEI. J gave up 4 bases and V 5 bases, and 8 bases lay outside the gene matches. The CDR3 nucleotides are TGTGCCAGCAGTACGGACAGGGTTGCTTCAGATACGCAGTATTTT. Protein sequence: CASSTDRVASDTQYF.

V is TRBV7-2 and J is TRBJ2-3; D perhaps matches TRBD2 (6 bases). There are 14 residues in the CDR3. Germline V gives CDR1 SGHTA, CDR2 FQGNSA. The V gene lost 6 bases and the J gene lost 4 bases, with 14 bases spanning the gap. DNA for the CDR3: TGTGCCAGCAGTTCCAGGCGGGGTGCAGATACGCAGTATTTT. It yields the protein CASSSRRGADTQYF.

This clone has a handful of counts. CDR3 nucleotides: TGCAGTGCTAGAGAAGGCAGGGTGGAGTACTTC. Its protein product is CSAREGRVEYF. This chain links TRBV20-1 with TRBJ2-7; tentative D call: TRBD1 (5 bases). CDR3 length: 11 amino acids. The germline CDR1 and CDR2 sequences are DFQATT and SNEGSKA (reference sequence). The V end was cut by 0 bases, the J end by 11 bases, with 11 bases between.

V gene TRBV5-1 combines with J gene TRBJ2-7; possible D gene TRBD1, 6 bases. Germline CDR1 is SGHRS and CDR2 is YFSETQ. V dropped 3 bases and J dropped 3 bases, with 19 bases sitting between them. The CDR3 runs to 16 residues. This CDR3 is CASSWRYRAGGYEQYF. The CDR3 coding sequence is TGCGCCAGCAGCTGGCGATACAGGGCAGGCGGCTACGAGCAGTACTTC.

The rearrangement links TRBV6-2 or TRBV6-3 to TRBJ2-7; D is unclear. This CDR3 has 14 amino acids. V lost 6 bases, J lost 0 bases, and 12 bases lay in between. From germline, CDR1 is MNHEY and CDR2 SVGEGT. CDR3 in amino acids: CASSPLPISYEQYF. The DNA for the CDR3 is TGTGCCAGCAGCCCCCTACCAATCTCCTACGAGCAGTACTTC.

The chain combines TRBV18 with TRBJ2-1, with D possibly TRBD2 on 5 matching bases. Trimming cost V 0 bases and J 12 bases, with 21 bases left between them. The V gene's germline CDR1 is KGHSH and CDR2 LQKENI. This CDR3 contains 16 residues. CDR3 nucleotide sequence: TGTGCCAGCTCACCACCGACGGCAGACCCGAGGGATGGGCAGTTCTTC. Its protein is CASSPPTADPRDGQFF.

The chain is built from TRBV5-1 and TRBJ2-1; tentatively, D is TRBD2 (5 bases). The CDR3 extends over 13 amino acids. CDR1 SGHRS and CDR2 YFSETQ come from the germline V gene. V was pared by 3 bases and J by 9 bases, with 13 bases between. The CDR3 sequence is CASSSDVRGEQFF. In DNA, the CDR3 is TGCGCCAGCAGCTCGGATGTACGGGGTGAGCAGTTCTTC.

The gene calls are TRBV3-1 (or the pseudogene TRBV3-2) and TRBJ2-4, with 9 bases that match TRBD2. The junction had 4 bases not matched to a gene; V was cut back by 0 bases and J by 1 base. Germline V gene sequence: CDR1 LGHDT, CDR2 YNNKEL (reference sequence). The CDR3 has 17 amino acids. CDR3 DNA: TGTGCCAGCAGCCAAGATGGGCTAGCGGGGGCCAAAAACATTCAGTACTTC. Translated, it gives CASSQDGLAGAKNIQYF.

The J gene is TRBJ2-3, the V gene TRBV27; TRBD1 might be the D (6 bases). V lost 6 bases and J 2 bases, leaving 15 bases between the germline ends. CDR3 size: 15 residues. The germline V gene encodes CDR1 MNHEY and CDR2 SMNVEV (reference sequence). The CDR3 region is CASSPDSRNTDTQYF. As DNA, the CDR3 is TGTGCCAGCAGCCCGGACAGCCGAAACACAGATACGCAGTATTTT.

This chain joins TRBV5-4 and TRBJ1-6; D is undetermined. This CDR3 comprises 12 residues. V was shortened by 2 bases and J by 8 bases, with 5 bases between the two germline ends. The V gene's germline CDR1 is SGHNT and CDR2 YYREEE (reference sequence). CDR3 in amino acids: CASSLDYSPLHF. The DNA for the CDR3 is TGTGCCAGCAGCTTAGACTATTCACCCCTCCACTTT.

This sequence joins TRBV18 and TRBJ2-1; 10 bases line up with TRBD1. The CDR3 extends over 14 amino acids. After removal of 6 bases from V and 14 bases from J, the junction contained 13 bases not matched to a gene. The V gene's germline CDR1 is KGHSH and CDR2 LQKENI. CDR3 residues: CASSHNPPGQGKFF. CDR3 nucleotide sequence: TGTGCCAGCTCGCACAACCCACCGGGACAGGGGAAGTTCTTC. The variable domain in full, with the rest retrieved from reference TRBV18 and TRBJ2-1, is NAGVMQNPRHLVRRRGQEARLRCSPMKGHSHVYWYRQLPEEGLKFMVYLQKENIIDESGMPKERFSAEFPKEGPSILRIQQVVRGDSAAYFCASSHNPPGQGKFFGPGTRLTVL.

This clone has a handful of counts. J is TRBJ1-1 and V is TRBV11-2; D gene unclear. The CDR3 contains 14 residues. V was trimmed by 2 bases and J by 5 bases, leaving 12 bases between them. The germline gives CDR1 SGHAT, CDR2 FQNNGV. CDR3 amino acids: CASSLSWGETEAFF. CDR3 nucleotide sequence: TGTGCCAGCAGCTTATCGTGGGGAGAAACTGAAGCTTTCTTT.

CDR3: CASSQDQTSGVSGGEQFF. The CDR3 coding sequence is TGTGCCAGCAGCCAAGATCAGACTAGCGGGGTGAGTGGCGGTGAGCAGTTCTTC. The chain links TRBV4-2 to TRBJ2-1; TRBD2 matches at 11 bases. V lost 0 bases and J lost 9; bases outside the gene matches: 13. This CDR3 contains 18 residues. CDR1 is LGHNA, CDR2 YNFKEQ, per germline.

The chain carries TRBV18 and TRBJ2-5, with 10 bases lining up with TRBD1. CDR3 length: 15 amino acids. V dropped 5 bases and J dropped 2; count of bases not matched to a gene: 5. CDR1 is KGHSH, CDR2 LQKENI, per germline. DNA for the CDR3: TGTGCCAGCTCATCCCTGGACAGGGGGCAAGAGACCCAGTACTTC. Translating it yields CASSSLDRGQETQYF.